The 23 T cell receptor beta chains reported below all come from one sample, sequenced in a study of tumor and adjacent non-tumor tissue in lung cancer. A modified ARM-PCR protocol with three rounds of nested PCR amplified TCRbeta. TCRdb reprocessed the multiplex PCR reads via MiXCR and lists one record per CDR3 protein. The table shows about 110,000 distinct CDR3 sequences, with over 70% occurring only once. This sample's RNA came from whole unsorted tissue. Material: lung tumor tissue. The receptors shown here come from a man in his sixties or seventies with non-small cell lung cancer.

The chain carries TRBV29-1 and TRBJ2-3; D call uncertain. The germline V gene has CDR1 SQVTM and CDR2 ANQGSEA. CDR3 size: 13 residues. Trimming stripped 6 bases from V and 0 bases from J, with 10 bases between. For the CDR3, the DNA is TGCAGCGTGTTTCTGACTAGCACAGATACGCAGTATTTT. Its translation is CSVFLTSTDTQYF.

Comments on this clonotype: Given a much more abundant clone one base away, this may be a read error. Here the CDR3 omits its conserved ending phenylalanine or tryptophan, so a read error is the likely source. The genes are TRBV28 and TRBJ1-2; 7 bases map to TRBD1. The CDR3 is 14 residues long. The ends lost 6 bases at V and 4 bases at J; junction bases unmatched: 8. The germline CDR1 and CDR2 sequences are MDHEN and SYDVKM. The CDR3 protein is CASRRGTVIYGYTY. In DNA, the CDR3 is TGTGCCAGCAGGCGCGGGACAGTTATCTATGGCTACACCTAC.

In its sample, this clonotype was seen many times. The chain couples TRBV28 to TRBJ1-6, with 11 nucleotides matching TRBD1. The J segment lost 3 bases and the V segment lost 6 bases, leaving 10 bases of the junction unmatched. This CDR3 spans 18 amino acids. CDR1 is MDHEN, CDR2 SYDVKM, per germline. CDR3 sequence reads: CASSSNWDRGDYNSPLHF. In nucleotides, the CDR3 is TGTGCCAGCAGCTCCAACTGGGACAGGGGGGACTATAATTCACCCCTCCACTTT.

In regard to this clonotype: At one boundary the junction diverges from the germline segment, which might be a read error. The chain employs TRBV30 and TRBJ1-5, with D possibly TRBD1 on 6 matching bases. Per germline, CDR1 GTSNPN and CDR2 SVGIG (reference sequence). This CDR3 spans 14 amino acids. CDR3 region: CACSVPGDNQLQHF. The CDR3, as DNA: TGTGCCTGTAGTGTACCCGGGGACAATCAGCTCCAGCATTTT.

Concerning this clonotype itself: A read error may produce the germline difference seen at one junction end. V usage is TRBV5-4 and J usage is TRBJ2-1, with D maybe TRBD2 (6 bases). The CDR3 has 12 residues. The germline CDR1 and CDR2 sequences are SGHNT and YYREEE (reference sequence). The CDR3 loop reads CASSLPGDEQFF. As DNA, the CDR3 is TGCGCCAGCAGCTTGCCGGGGGATGAGCAGTTCTTC.

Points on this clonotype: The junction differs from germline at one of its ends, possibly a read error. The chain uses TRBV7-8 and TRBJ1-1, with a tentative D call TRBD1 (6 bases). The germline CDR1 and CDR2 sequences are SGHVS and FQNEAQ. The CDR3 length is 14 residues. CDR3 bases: TGTGTCAGCAGCTGGACAGAACAGCTAACTGAAGCTTTCTTT. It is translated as CVSSWTEQLTEAFF.

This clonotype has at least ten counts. The CDR3 region is CASSLGGTSNYGYTF. The CDR3 DNA reads TGCGCCAGCAGCTTGGGGGGGACATCTAACTATGGCTACACCTTC. The chain carries TRBV5-1 and TRBJ1-2, with TRBD1 as a possible D gene (6 bases). Germline assignment: CDR1 SGHRS and CDR2 YFSETQ. The length of the CDR3 is 15 residues. Trimming removed 0 bases at V and 0 bases at J, with 9 bases between.

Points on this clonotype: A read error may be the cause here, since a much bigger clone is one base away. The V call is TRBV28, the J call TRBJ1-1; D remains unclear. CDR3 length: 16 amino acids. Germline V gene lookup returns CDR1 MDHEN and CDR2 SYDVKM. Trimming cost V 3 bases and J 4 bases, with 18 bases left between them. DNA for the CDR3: TGTGCCAGCAGTTTCGAACAGTCGGGCGGTGGCACTGAAGCTTTCTTT. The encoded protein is CASSFEQSGGGTEAFF.

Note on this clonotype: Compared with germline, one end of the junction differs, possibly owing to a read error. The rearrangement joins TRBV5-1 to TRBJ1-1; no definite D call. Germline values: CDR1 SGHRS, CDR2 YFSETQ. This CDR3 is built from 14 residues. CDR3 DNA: TGCGCAAGCAGCGTAACGACATGGGCCGCCGTGGCTTTCTTT. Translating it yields CASSVTTWAAVAFF.

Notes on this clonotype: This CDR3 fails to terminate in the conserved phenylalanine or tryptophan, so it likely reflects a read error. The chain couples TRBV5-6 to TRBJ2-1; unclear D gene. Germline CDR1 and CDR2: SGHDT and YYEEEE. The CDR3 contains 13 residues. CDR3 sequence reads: CASSFGRYNEQFV. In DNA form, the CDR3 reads TGTGCCAGTAGCTTTGGGCGCTACAATGAGCAGTTCGTC.

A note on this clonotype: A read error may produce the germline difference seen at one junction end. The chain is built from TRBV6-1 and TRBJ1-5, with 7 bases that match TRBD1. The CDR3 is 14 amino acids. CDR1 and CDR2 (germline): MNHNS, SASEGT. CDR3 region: CARSADRSNQPQHF. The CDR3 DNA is TGTGCCCGCAGTGCGGACAGGAGCAATCAGCCCCAGCATTTT.

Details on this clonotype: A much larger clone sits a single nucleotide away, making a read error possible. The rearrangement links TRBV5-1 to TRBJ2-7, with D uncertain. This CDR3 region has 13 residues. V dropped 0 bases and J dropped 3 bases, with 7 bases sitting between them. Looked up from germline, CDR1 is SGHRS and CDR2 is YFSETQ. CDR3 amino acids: CASSLACYYEQYF. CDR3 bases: TGCGCCAGCAGCTTGGCCTGTTACTACGAGCAGTACTTC. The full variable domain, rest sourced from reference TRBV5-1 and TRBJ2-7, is KAGVTQTPRYLIKTRGQQVTLSCSPISGHRSVSWYQQTPGQGLQFLFEYFSETQRNKGNFPGRFSGRQFSNSRSEMNVSTLELGDSALYLCASSLACYYEQYFGPGTRLTVT.

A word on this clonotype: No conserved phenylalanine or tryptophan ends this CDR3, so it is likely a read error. The chain's CDR3 is CAISSRQANSYDQYL. CDR3 sequence (DNA): TGTGCCATCAGTTCCAGACAGGCCAACTCCTACGATCAGTACCTC. The J gene is TRBJ2-7, the V gene TRBV6-2 or TRBV6-3, with D maybe TRBD1 (6 bases). CDR3 length: 15 amino acids. CDR1 and CDR2 from the germline V gene are MNHEY and SVGEGT.

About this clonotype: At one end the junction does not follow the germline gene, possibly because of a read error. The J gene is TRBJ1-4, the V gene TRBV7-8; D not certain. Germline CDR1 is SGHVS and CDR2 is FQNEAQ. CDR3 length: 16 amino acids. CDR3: CASSLASWAFNEKLFF. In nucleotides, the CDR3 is TGTGCCAGCAGCTTAGCGAGCTGGGCGTTTAATGAAAAGCTGTTTTTT.

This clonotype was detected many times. CDR3 in DNA: TGTGCCAGCAGCCAGCAAGCGGGATCTTTCTACAATGAGCAGTTCTTC. Residues: CASSQQAGSFYNEQFF. The rearrangement links TRBV14 to TRBJ2-1; 7 bases match TRBD2. V lost 3 bases to trimming and J lost 3 bases; unmatched junction nucleotides: 8. This CDR3 has 16 residues. Per germline, CDR1 SGHDN and CDR2 FVKESK.

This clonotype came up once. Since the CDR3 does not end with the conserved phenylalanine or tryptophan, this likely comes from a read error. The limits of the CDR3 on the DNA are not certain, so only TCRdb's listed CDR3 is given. The CDR3 region is CASTSGTGGYNSPFHL. The rearrangement joins TRBV12-3 or TRBV12-4 to TRBJ1-6; the table's D gene call, TRBD1, was not cross checked with the DNA. The CDR3 has 16 amino acids, counting both end residues.

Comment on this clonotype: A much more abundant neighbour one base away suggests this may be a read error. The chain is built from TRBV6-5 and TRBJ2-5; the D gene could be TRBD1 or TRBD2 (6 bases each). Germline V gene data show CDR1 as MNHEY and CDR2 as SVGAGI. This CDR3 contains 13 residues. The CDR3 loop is CASWGDIQEAQYF. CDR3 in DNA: TGTGCCAGCTGGGGGGACATCCAAGAGGCCCAGTACTTC.

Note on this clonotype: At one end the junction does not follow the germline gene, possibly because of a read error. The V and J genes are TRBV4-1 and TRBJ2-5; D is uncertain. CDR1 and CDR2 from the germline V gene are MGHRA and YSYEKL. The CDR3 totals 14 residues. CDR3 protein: CARSPRTTQETQYF. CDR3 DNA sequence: TGCGCCAGAAGCCCCAGGACGACCCAAGAGACCCAGTACTTC.

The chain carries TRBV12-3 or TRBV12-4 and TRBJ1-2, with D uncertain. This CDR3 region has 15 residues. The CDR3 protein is CAGNLLIGFGYGYTF. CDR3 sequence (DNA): TGTGCTGGCAATTTATTGATAGGGTTTGGCTATGGCTACACCTTC.

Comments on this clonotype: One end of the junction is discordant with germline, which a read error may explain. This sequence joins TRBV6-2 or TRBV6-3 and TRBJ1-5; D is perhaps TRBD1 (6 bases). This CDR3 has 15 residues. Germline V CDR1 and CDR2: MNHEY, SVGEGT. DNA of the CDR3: TGTACCAGCTGTTCGGACAGACCTTACAATCAGCCCCAGCATTTT. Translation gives CTSCSDRPYNQPQHF.

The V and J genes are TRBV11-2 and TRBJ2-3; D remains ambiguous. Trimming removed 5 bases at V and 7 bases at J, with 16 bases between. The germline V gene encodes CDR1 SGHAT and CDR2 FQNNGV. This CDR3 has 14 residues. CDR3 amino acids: CASSIAPVSNTQYF. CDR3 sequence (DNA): TGTGCCAGCAGCATAGCCCCAGTGTCAAATACGCAGTATTTT.

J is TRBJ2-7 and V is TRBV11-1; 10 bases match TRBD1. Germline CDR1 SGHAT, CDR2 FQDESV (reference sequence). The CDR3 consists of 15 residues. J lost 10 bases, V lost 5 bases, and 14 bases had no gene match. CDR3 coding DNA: TGTGCCAGCAGCCTATCGGGACAGGGGACCTACAAACAGTACTTC. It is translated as CASSLSGQGTYKQYF.

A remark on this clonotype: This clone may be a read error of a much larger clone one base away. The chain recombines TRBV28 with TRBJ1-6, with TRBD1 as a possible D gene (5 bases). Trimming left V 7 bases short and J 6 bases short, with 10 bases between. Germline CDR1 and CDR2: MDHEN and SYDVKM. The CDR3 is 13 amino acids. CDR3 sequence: CASTGTSNSPLHF. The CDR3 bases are TGTGCCAGCACCGGGACCAGTAATTCACCCCTCCACTTT.